In this sample, the clone carrying this T cell receptor (beta chain) turned up many times. What it recognizes is unknown. For TCR beta, libraries came from iRepertoire HTBI primers and Arm-PCR of CDR3 regions. One entry per CDR3 protein results from TCRdb running MiXCR on the multiplex PCR reads. The table shows 450,000 to 600,000 distinct CDR3 sequences, with 15% to 20% occurring only once. This CDR3 spans 13 amino acids. Trimming shortened V by 4 bases and J by 4 bases, and 9 bases separated the two germline ends. Germline V CDR1 and CDR2: KGHDR, SFDVKD. The record originates from a study of regulatory T cells in long-lasting Graves disease. Notes on the study in general: Persistent cases favored TRBV28, TRBJ1-2 and TRBJ2-5.

Specified time point: newly diagnosed GD, antithyroid drugs for less than 3 months. Preparation of the TCR library used RNA extracted from PBMCs. This sample also belongs to another study, concerning T cells in Graves' hyperthyroidism and ophthalmopathy. That report adds: Most thyroid clonotypes with frequency above 0.001 were detected in blood.

The clonotype was recovered from a man aged 35 to 55 with Graves disease. The sequencing used peripheral blood mononuclear cells (PBMCs), collected at new diagnosis, from a patient treated with antithyroid drugs. V is TRBV24-1 and J is TRBJ2-5; D possibly corresponds to TRBD2 (6 bases). The CDR3: CATSEWRGETQYF. The DNA for the CDR3 is TGTGCCACCAGTGAGTGGAGGGGAGAGACCCAGTACTTC.